This TCR beta chain was retrieved from a study of T cells in Graves' hyperthyroidism and ophthalmopathy. The study's findings and limits: Among clonotypes expanded in thyroid above 0.001, most were also found in blood.

Graves' hyperthyroidism without ophthalmopathy progression within 18 months was termed stable. Diagnosing involved the use of clinical symptoms, serum thyroxine and TRAb, thyroid ultrasound and orbital computed tomography. Each 10 ml fresh peripheral blood draw supplied the PBMCs. About this clonotype itself: The antigen remains undetermined.

There were TCR beta CDR3 regions amplified from RNA transcripts. HTBI primers drove first-round RT-PCR of the TCR CDR3. TCRdb reanalysed the multiplex PCR reads using MiXCR and keeps one entry per CDR3 protein. Here the sample spans some 200,000 distinct CDR3 sequences, roughly 18% being singletons. The material sequenced was blood. This clonotype was obtained from a man aged 45 to 65 with Graves' hyperthyroidism.

The CDR3, as DNA: TGTGCCAGCAGCTTAGCATCAGTACTTGGAAACACCATATATTTT. It yields the protein CASSLASVLGNTIYF. The chain is built from TRBV7-9 and TRBJ1-3; no clear D. The germline CDR1 and CDR2 sequences are SEHNR and FQNEAQ (reference sequence). Trimming stripped 0 bases from V and 3 bases from J, with 9 bases between. The length of the CDR3 is 15 residues.